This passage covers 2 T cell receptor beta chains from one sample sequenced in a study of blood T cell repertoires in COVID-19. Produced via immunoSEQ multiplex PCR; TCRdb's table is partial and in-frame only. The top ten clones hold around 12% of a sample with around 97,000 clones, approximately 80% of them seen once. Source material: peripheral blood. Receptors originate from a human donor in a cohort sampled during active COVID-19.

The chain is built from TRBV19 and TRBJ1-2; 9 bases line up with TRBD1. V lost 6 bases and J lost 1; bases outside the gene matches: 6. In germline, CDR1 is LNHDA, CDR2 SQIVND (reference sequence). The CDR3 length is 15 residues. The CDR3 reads CASRAGTGSNYGYTF. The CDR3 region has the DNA TGTGCCAGTAGAGCCGGGACAGGGAGTAACTATGGCTACACCTTC.

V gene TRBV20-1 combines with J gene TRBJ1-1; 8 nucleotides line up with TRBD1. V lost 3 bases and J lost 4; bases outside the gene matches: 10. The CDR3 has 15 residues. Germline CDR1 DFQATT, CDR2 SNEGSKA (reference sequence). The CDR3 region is CSASRTGMDATEAFF. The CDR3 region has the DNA TGCAGTGCTAGTCGGACAGGGATGGATGCCACTGAAGCTTTCTTT.